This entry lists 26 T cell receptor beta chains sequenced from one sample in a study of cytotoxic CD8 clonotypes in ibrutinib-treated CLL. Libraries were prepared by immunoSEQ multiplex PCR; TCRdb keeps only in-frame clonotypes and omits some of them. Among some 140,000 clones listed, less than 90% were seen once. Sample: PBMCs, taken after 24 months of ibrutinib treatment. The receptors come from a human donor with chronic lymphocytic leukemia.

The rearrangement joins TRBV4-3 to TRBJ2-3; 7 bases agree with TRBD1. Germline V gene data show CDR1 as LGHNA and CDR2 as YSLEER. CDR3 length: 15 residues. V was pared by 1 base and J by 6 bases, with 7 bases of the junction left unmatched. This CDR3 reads CASSQGQGEVDTQYF. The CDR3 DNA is TGCGCCAGCAGCCAAGGACAGGGTGAAGTTGATACGCAGTATTTT.

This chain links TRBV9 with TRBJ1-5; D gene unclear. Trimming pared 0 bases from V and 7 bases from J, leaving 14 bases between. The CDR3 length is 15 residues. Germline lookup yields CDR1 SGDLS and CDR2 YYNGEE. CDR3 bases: TGTGCCAGCAGCGTAGGGACGGCCCTGGGGCAGCCCCAGCATTTT. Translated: CASSVGTALGQPQHF. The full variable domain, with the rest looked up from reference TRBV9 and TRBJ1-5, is DSGVTQTPKHLITATGQRVTLRCSPRSGDLSVYWYQQSLDQGLQFLIQYYNGEERAKGNILERFSAQQFPDLHSELNLSSLELGDSALYFCASSVGTALGQPQHFGDGTRLSIL.

The DNA for the CDR3 is TGTGCCAGTAGTATAGATGCCAGGGCCGAGTTCGTCAGTGGTGGCTACACCTTC. It translates to CASSIDARAEFVSGGYTF. This chain uses TRBV19 with TRBJ1-2; a weak D match, TRBD1 (5 bases). CDR1 is LNHDA and CDR2 is SQIVND in the germline V gene (reference sequence). Deletions cut 0 bases from V and 7 bases from J, with 24 bases between. The CDR3 has 18 residues.

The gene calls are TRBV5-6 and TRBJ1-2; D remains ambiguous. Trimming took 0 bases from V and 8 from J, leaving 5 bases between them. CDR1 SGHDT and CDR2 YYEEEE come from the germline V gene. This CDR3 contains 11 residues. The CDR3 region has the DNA TGTGCCAGCAGCTTGGAAGACGGCTACACCTTC. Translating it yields CASSLEDGYTF.

The CDR3 region is CASSDSDEQYF. The CDR3 nucleotides are TGCGCCAGCAGTGACTCGGACGAGCAGTACTTC. The V call is TRBV10-1, the J call TRBJ2-7, with D unresolved. The CDR3 totals 11 residues. The germline gives CDR1 WNHNN, CDR2 SYGVQD (reference sequence). The ends were cut back, 3 bases at V and 5 bases at J, with 5 bases in the middle.

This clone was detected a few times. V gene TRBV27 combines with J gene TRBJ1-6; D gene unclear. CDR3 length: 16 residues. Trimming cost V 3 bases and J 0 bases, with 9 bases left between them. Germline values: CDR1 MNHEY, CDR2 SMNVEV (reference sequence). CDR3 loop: CASSFQPSSYNSPLHF. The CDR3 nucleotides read TGTGCCAGCAGTTTTCAGCCAAGCTCCTATAATTCACCCCTCCACTTT.

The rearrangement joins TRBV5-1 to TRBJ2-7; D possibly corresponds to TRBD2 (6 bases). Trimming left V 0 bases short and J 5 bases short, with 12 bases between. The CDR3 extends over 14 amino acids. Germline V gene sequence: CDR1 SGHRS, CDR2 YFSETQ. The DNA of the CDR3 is TGCGCCAGCAGCTTGGTGAGCAGGGAGGACGAGCAGTACTTC. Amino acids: CASSLVSREDEQYF. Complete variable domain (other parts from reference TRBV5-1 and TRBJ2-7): KAGVTQTPRYLIKTRGQQVTLSCSPISGHRSVSWYQQTPGQGLQFLFEYFSETQRNKGNFPGRFSGRQFSNSRSEMNVSTLELGDSALYLCASSLVSREDEQYFGPGTRLTVT.

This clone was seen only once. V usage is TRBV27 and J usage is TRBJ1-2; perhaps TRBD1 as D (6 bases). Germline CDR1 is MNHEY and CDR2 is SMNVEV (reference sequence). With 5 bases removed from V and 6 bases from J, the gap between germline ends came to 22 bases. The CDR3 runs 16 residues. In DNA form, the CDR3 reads TGTGCCAGCAGTGAACTTACAGGGACCGGATTGGATGGCTACACCTTC. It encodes CASSELTGTGLDGYTF.

CDR3 coding DNA: TGTGCCAGTAGTCCGAGGGGGCAGCGAGGCAATCAGCCCCAGCATTTT. Residues: CASSPRGQRGNQPQHF. The rearrangement links TRBV19 to TRBJ1-5, with 7 nucleotides matching TRBD1. The germline V gene has CDR1 LNHDA and CDR2 SQIVND (reference sequence). CDR3 size: 16 residues. V lost 5 bases to trimming and J lost 2 bases; unmatched junction nucleotides: 9.

The CDR3: CASSWGALDEAFF. CDR3 sequence (DNA): TGTGCCAGCAGCTGGGGGGCCCTCGATGAAGCTTTCTTT. The chain recombines TRBV9 with TRBJ1-1, with D perhaps matching TRBD1 (6 bases). The CDR3 is 13 residues long. V lost 4 bases, J lost 7 bases, and 14 bases lay in between. Per the germline V gene, CDR1 is SGDLS and CDR2 is YYNGEE. The full variable domain, with the rest looked up from reference TRBV9 and TRBJ1-1, is DSGVTQTPKHLITATGQRVTLRCSPRSGDLSVYWYQQSLDQGLQFLIQYYNGEERAKGNILERFSAQQFPDLHSELNLSSLELGDSALYFCASSWGALDEAFFGQGTRLTVV.

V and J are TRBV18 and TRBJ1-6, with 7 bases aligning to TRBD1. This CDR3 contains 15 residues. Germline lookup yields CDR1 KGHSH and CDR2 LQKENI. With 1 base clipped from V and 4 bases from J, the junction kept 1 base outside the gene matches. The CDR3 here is CASSPLGQYNSPLHF. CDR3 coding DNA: TGTGCCAGCTCACCACTGGGACAGTATAATTCACCCCTCCACTTT.

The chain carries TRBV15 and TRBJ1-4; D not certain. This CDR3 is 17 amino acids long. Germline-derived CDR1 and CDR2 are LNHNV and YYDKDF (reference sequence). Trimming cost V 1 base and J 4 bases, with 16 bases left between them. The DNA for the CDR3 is TGTGCCACCAGCAGAGGCGGATTCGGGCGGATTAATGAAAAACTGTTTTTT. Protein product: CATSRGGFGRINEKLFF. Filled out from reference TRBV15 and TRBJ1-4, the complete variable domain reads DAMVIQNPRYQVTQFGKPVTLSCSQTLNHNVMYWYQQKSSQAPKLLFHYYDKDFNNEADTPDNFQSRRPNTSFCFLDIRSPGLGDTAMYLCATSRGGFGRINEKLFFGSGTQLSVL.

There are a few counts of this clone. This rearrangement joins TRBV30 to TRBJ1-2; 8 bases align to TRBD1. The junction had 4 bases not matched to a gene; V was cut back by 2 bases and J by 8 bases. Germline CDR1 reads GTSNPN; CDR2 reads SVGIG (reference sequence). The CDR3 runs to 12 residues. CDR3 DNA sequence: TGTGCCTGGAGTAAGACAGGGGAAGGCTACACCTTC. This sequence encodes CAWSKTGEGYTF. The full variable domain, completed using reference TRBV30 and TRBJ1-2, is SQTIHQWPATLVQPVGSPLSLECTVEGTSNPNLYWYRQAAGRGLQLLFYSVGIGQISSEVPQNLSASRPQDRQFILSSKKLLLSDSGFYLCAWSKTGEGYTFGSGTRLTVV.

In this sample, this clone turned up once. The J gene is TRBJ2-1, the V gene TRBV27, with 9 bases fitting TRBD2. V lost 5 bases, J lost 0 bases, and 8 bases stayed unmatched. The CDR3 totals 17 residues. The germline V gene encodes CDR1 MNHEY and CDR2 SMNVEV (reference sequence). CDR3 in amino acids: CASSTNSGGFSYNEQFF. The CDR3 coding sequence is TGTGCCAGCAGTACCAATAGCGGGGGATTCTCCTACAATGAGCAGTTCTTC.

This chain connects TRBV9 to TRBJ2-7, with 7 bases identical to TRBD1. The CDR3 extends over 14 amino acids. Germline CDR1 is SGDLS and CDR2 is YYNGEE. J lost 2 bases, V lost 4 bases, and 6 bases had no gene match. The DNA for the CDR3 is TGTGCCAGCAGCCCGCGACAGGGACCCTACGAGCAGTACTTC. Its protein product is CASSPRQGPYEQYF.

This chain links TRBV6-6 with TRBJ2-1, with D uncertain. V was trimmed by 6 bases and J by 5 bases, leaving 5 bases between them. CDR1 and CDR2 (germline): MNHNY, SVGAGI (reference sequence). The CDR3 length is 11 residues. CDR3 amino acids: CASSRNNEQFF. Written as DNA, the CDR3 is TGTGCCAGCAGCCGTAACAATGAGCAGTTCTTC.

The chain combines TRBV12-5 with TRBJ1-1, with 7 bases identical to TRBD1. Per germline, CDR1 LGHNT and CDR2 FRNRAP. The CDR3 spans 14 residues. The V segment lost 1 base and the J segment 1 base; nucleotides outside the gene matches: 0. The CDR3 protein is CASGLGQGNTEAFF. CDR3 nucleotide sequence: TGTGCTAGTGGTTTGGGACAGGGGAACACTGAAGCTTTCTTT.

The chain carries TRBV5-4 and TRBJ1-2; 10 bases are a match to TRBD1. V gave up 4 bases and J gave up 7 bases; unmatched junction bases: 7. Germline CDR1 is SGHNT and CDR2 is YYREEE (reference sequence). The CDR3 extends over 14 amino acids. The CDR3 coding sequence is TGTGCCAGCAGCCCCATTGACAGGGGGCTTGGCTACACCTTC. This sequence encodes CASSPIDRGLGYTF. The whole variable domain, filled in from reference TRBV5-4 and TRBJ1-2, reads ETGVTQSPTHLIKTRGQQVTLRCSSQSGHNTVSWYQQALGQGPQFIFQYYREEENGRGNFPPRFSGLQFPNYSSELNVNALELDDSALYLCASSPIDRGLGYTFGSGTRLTVV.

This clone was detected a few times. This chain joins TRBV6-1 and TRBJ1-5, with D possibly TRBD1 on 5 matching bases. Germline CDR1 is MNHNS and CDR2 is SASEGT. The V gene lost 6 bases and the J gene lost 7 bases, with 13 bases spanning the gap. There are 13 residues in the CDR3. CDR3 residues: CASSGWQGQPQHF. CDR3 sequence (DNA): TGTGCCAGCAGCGGGTGGCAGGGACAGCCCCAGCATTTT.

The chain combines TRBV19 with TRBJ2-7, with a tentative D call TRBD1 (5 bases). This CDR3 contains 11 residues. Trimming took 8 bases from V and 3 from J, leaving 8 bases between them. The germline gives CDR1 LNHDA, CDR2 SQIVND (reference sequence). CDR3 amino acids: CASGQGYEQYF. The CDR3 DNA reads TGTGCCAGTGGGCAGGGCTACGAGCAGTACTTC.

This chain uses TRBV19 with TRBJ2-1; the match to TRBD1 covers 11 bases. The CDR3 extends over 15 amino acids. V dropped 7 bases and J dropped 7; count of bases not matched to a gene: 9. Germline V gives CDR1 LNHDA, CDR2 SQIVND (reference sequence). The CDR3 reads CASIAGQGAWNEQFF. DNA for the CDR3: TGTGCCAGTATAGCCGGACAGGGGGCTTGGAATGAGCAGTTCTTC.

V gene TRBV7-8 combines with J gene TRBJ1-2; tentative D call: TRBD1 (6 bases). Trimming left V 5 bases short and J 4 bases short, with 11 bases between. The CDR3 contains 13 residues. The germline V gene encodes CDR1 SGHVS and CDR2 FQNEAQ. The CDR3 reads CASSPGQLYGYTF. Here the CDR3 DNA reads TGTGCCAGCAGCCCGGGACAACTCTATGGCTACACCTTC.

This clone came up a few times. The CDR3 reads CASSYTGQANYGYTF. The CDR3, as DNA: TGTGCCAGCAGCTACACGGGACAAGCTAACTATGGCTACACCTTC. The chain links TRBV11-2 to TRBJ1-2, with a possible D match to TRBD1 (6 bases). Germline V gene data show CDR1 as SGHAT and CDR2 as FQNNGV. This CDR3 has 15 amino acids. V dropped 4 bases and J dropped 0 bases, with 12 bases sitting between them.

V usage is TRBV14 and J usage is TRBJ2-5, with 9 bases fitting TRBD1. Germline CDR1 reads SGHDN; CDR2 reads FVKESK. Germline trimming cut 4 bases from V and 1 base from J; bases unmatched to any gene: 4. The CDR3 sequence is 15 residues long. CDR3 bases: TGTGCCAGCAGCCGCGGGACAGGGTTCCAAGAGACCCAGTACTTC. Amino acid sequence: CASSRGTGFQETQYF. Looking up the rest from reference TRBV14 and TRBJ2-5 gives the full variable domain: EAGVTQFPSHSVIEKGQTVTLRCDPISGHDNLYWYRRVMGKEIKFLLHFVKESKQDESGMPNNRFLAERTGGTYSTLKVQPAELEDSGVYFCASSRGTGFQETQYFGPGTRLLVL.

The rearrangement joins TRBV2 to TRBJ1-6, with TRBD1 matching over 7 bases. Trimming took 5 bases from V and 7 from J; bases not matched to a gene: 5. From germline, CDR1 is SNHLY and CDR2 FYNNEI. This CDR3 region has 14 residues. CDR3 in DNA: TGTGCCAGCAGTCCCGGGACAGCGAATTCACCCCTCCACTTT. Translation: CASSPGTANSPLHF.

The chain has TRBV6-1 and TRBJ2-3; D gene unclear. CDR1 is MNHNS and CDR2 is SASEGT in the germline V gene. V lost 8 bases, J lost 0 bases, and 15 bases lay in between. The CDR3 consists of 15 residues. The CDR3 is CASSPGLPSTDTQYF. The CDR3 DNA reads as TGTGCCAGCTCCCCAGGCCTTCCTAGCACAGATACGCAGTATTTT.